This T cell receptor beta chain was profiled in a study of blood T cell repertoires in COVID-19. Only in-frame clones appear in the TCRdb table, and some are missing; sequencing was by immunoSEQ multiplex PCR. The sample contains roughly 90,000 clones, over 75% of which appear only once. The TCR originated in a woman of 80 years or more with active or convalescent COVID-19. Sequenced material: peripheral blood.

This CDR3 reads CASSLVTSSGNTIYF. CDR3 sequence (DNA): TGTGCCAGCAGCTTAGTAACTTCCTCTGGAAACACCATATATTTT. The chain joins TRBV7-2 to TRBJ1-3; no clear D gene. V shed 1 base and J shed 0 bases, with 7 bases lying between them. Looked up from germline, CDR1 is SGHTA and CDR2 is FQGNSA. CDR3 length equals 15 residues.